This T cell receptor beta chain was recovered during a study of metastatic and nonmetastatic thyroid tumors. Study details: The authors compared repertoires across blood and tumor or nodule tissue from malignant and benign thyroid patients. Notes on the study in general: Malignant thyroid tumors reportedly exceeded benign nodules significantly in TCR beta diversity, with the difference appearing in blood and tumor.

How the authors handled the data: Clinicopathological groups supplied CDR3 differences that were used to build a distant-metastasis classifier for papillary thyroid cancer. TCRdb re-called the PCR reads with MiXCR. The authors' filters were not applied to this entry. The sample comprises approximately 37,000 clones, approximately 16% of which are singletons, and about 20% rests with the top ten. For this clone: Antigen unknown.

Germline V gene lookup returns CDR1 LGHNA and CDR2 YNFKEQ. The V segment lost 4 bases and the J segment 1 base; nucleotides outside the gene matches: 3. This CDR3 is built from 15 residues. All patients were treatment-naive before thyroid surgery. The TCR was taken from a male donor with papillary thyroid cancer or a benign thyroid nodule (not recorded which). Some clones in this sample may be carry-over from other donors' samples. Sequenced material: blood. This chain uses TRBV4-2 with TRBJ2-1, with 8 bases aligning to TRBD1. CDR3 sequence reads: CASSLWTGSYNEQFF. CDR3 nucleotides: TGTGCCAGCAGCCTCTGGACAGGGTCCTACAATGAGCAGTTCTTC.